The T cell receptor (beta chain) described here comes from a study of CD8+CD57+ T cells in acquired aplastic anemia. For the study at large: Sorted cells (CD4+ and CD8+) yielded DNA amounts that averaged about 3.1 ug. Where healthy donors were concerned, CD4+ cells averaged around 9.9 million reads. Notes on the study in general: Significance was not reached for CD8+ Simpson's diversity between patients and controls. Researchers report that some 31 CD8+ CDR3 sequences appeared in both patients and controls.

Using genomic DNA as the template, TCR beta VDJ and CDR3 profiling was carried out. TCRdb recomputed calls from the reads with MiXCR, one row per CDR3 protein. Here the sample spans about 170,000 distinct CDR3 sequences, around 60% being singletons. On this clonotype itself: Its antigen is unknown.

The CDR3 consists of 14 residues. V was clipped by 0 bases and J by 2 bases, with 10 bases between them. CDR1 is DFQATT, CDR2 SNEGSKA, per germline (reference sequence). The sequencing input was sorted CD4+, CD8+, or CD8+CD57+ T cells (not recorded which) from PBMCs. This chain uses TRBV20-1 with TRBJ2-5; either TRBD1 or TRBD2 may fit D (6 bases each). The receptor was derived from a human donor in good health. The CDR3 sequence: CSARDGGGQETQYF. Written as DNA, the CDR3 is TGCAGTGCTAGAGATGGAGGGGGACAAGAGACCCAGTACTTC.